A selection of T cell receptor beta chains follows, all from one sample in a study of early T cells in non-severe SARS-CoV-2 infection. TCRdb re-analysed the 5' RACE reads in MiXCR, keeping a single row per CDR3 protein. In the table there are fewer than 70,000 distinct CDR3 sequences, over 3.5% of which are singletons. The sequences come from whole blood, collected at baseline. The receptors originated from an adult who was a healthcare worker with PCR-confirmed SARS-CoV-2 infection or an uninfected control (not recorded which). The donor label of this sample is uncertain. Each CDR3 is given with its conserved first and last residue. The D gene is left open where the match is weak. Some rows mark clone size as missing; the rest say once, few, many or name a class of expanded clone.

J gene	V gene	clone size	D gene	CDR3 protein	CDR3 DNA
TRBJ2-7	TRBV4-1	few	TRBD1	CASSLRTGGYEQYF	TGCGCCAGCAGCCTCAGGACAGGGGGCTACGAGCAGTACTTC
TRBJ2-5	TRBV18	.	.	CASSRTLPSQETQYF	TGTGCCAGCTCCCGGACACTGCCATCCCAAGAGACCCAGTACTTC
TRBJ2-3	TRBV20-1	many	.	CSAGGAYWSTDTQYF	TGCAGTGCTGGGGGGGCTTACTGGAGCACAGATACGCAGTATTTT
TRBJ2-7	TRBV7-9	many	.	CASSYVRGGYPYEQYF	TGTGCCAGCAGTTATGTCAGGGGTGGATACCCCTACGAGCAGTACTTC
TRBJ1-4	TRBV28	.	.	CASSLRSKRRLGNEKLFF	TGTGCCAGCAGTTTACGGTCCAAGCGTCGGCTAGGGAATGAAAAACTGTTTTTT
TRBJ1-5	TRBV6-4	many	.	CASSDSSGSNQPQHF	TGTGCCAGCAGTGACTCGTCAGGGAGCAATCAGCCCCAGCATTTT
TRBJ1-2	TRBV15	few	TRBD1	CATSEGGGSYGYTF	TGTGCCACCAGCGAGGGAGGGGGCAGCTATGGCTACACCTTC
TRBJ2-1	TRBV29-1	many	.	CSVGLGFLGFNEQFF	TGCAGCGTTGGTCTAGGATTCCTAGGGTTCAATGAGCAGTTCTTC
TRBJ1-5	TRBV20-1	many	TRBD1	CSANVRDRGSQPQHF	TGCAGTGCTAACGTCCGGGACAGGGGAAGTCAGCCCCAGCATTTT
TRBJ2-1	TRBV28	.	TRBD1	CASRVKGTGGRNEQFF	TGTGCCAGCAGGGTGAAAGGGACAGGGGGCCGGAATGAGCAGTTCTTC
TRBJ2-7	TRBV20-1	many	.	CSAAQDRPYEQYF	TGCAGTGCTGCACAAGACAGACCCTACGAGCAGTACTTC
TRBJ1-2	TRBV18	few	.	CASSYTSAGQNYGYTF	TGTGCCAGCTCCTACACTTCAGCTGGGCAGAACTATGGCTACACCTTC
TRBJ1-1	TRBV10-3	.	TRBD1	CAIRRTGNTEAFF	TGTGCCATCAGGAGGACAGGGAACACTGAAGCTTTCTTT
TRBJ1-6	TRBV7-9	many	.	CASTPRPVNSPLHF	TGTGCCAGCACCCCGAGGCCAGTTAATTCACCCCTCCACTTT
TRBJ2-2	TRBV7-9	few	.	CASSLRSPNTGELFF	TGTGCCAGCAGCTTACGCAGTCCGAACACCGGGGAGCTGTTTTTT
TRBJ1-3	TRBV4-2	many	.	CASSQDSLNRDGGNTIYF	TGTGCCAGCAGCCAAGATTCCTTAAACAGGGACGGGGGAAACACCATATATTTT
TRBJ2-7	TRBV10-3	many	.	CAISDRGAFDPYEQYF	TGTGCCATCAGTGATCGGGGGGCGTTTGATCCCTACGAGCAGTACTTC
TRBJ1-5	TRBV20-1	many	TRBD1	CSAVDREVQPQHF	TGCAGTGCTGTGGACAGGGAGGTTCAGCCCCAGCATTTT
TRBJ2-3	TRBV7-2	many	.	CASSDRRATDTQYF	TGTGCCAGCAGCGACAGAAGAGCAACAGATACGCAGTATTTT
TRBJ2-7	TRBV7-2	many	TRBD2	CASSFVASGAYEQYF	TGTGCCAGCAGCTTCGTGGCTAGCGGAGCCTACGAGCAGTACTTC
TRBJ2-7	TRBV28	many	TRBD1	CASSPPRTGISYEQYF	TGTGCCAGCAGCCCACCCCGGACAGGAATCTCCTACGAGCAGTACTTC
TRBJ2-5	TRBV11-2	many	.	CASSLDPRGETQYF	TGTGCCAGCAGCTTAGATCCAAGGGGTGAGACCCAGTACTTC
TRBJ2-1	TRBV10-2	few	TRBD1	CASSLDRGAYNEQFF	TGCGCCAGCAGCCTGGACAGGGGGGCCTACAATGAGCAGTTCTTC
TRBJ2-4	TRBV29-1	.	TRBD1	CSVFGTGVQNIQYF	TGCAGCGTTTTCGGGACAGGGGTTCAAAACATTCAGTACTTC
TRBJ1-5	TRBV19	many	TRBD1	CASSPDRDQPQHF	TGTGCCAGTAGTCCGGACAGGGACCAGCCCCAGCATTTT
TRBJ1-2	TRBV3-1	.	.	CASSQDRFDRTGYTF	TGTGCCAGCAGCCAAGACCGCTTTGACAGGACCGGCTACACCTTC
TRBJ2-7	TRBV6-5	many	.	CASRYEEGHHTYEQYF	TGTGCCAGCAGGTATGAAGAGGGACACCATACCTACGAGCAGTACTTC
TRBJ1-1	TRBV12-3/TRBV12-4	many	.	CASSFRRGSEAFF	TGTGCCAGCAGTTTCAGGAGGGGCTCTGAAGCTTTCTTT
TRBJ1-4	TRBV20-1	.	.	CSGGTTNEKLFF	TGCAGTGGCGGGACAACTAATGAAAAACTGTTTTTT
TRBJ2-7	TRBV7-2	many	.	CASSPDRSSPYEQYF	TGTGCCAGCAGCCCCGACAGGAGTTCCCCCTACGAGCAGTACTTC
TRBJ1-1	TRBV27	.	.	CASSFVPRNTEAFF	TGTGCCAGCAGTTTTGTACCCAGGAACACTGAAGCTTTCTTT